These 23 T cell receptor beta chains share one sample of origin, sequenced in a study of T cells in Graves' hyperthyroidism and ophthalmopathy. Researchers amplified the TCR beta CDR3 regions from RNA transcripts. In the first-round RT-PCR of the TCR CDR3, the HTBI primer set was used. TCRdb ran MiXCR on the multiplex PCR reads and lists one entry per CDR3 protein. This table has 450,000 to 700,000 distinct CDR3 sequences, more than 45% appearing once. The sequencing input was peripheral blood or thyroid tissue (not recorded which). The receptors derive from a young woman with Graves' hyperthyroidism.

Points on this clonotype: Because it lacks the conserved phenylalanine or tryptophan at the end, this CDR3 is likely a read error. CDR3: CASSVTGASEQYY. CDR3 nucleotides: TGTGCCAGCAGCGTTACAGGGGCCTCCGAGCAGTACTAC. This sequence joins TRBV7-9 and TRBJ2-7; 7 bases agree with TRBD1. Germline lookup yields CDR1 SEHNR and CDR2 FQNEAQ (reference sequence). This CDR3 spans 13 amino acids. Germline trimming cut 5 bases from V and 6 bases from J; bases unmatched to any gene: 7.

The sample holds many counts of this clonotype. This chain links TRBV5-1 with TRBJ1-2, with D tentatively TRBD1 (5 bases). CDR3 size: 15 residues. The V gene lost 1 base and the J gene lost 3 bases, with 13 bases spanning the gap. Germline V CDR1 and CDR2: SGHRS, YFSETQ. The CDR3 protein is CASSLTGDAYYGYTF. DNA for the CDR3: TGCGCCAGCAGCTTGACGGGGGACGCGTACTATGGCTACACCTTC. The entire variable domain, with the rest obtained from reference TRBV5-1 and TRBJ1-2, is as follows: KAGVTQTPRYLIKTRGQQVTLSCSPISGHRSVSWYQQTPGQGLQFLFEYFSETQRNKGNFPGRFSGRQFSNSRSEMNVSTLELGDSALYLCASSLTGDAYYGYTFGSGTRLTVV.

This clonotype was recorded at least ten times. The chain employs TRBV29-1 and TRBJ1-4; 8 positions match TRBD1. Germline CDR1 SQVTM, CDR2 ANQGSEA. The CDR3 runs to 12 residues. V dropped 4 bases and J dropped 7; count of bases not matched to a gene: 2. CDR3 sequence: CSVGQGFEKLFF. The CDR3 coding sequence is TGCAGCGTTGGACAGGGGTTTGAAAAACTGTTTTTT.

This chain connects TRBV19 to TRBJ1-4; 8 bases fit TRBD1. Germline V gene lookup returns CDR1 LNHDA and CDR2 SQIVND (reference sequence). V was clipped by 3 bases and J by 0 bases; unmatched bases: 0. The CDR3 runs 15 residues. CDR3 coding DNA: TGTGCCAGTAGTATGGGACAGGCAACTAATGAAAAACTGTTTTTT. Protein sequence: CASSMGQATNEKLFF.

This clonotype was seen ten or more times. This sequence joins TRBV14 and TRBJ2-5; no clear D. Trimming removed 2 bases at V and 2 bases at J, with 9 bases between. Per germline, CDR1 SGHDN and CDR2 FVKESK. The length of the CDR3 is 14 residues. In DNA, the CDR3 is TGTGCCAGCAGCCAATCTTCGTATCAAGAGACCCAGTACTTC. This sequence encodes CASSQSSYQETQYF. Looking up the rest from reference TRBV14 and TRBJ2-5 gives the full variable domain: EAGVTQFPSHSVIEKGQTVTLRCDPISGHDNLYWYRRVMGKEIKFLLHFVKESKQDESGMPNNRFLAERTGGTYSTLKVQPAELEDSGVYFCASSQSSYQETQYFGPGTRLLVL.

In this sample, this clonotype turned up many times. V and J are TRBV19 and TRBJ2-5; either TRBD1 or TRBD2 may fit D (5 bases each). Per germline, CDR1 LNHDA and CDR2 SQIVND (reference sequence). The germline V and J ends were trimmed by 3 bases and 4 bases, with 12 bases remaining between them. CDR3 length: 14 amino acids. The CDR3 DNA sequence: TGTGCCAGTAGTATCAGGGTAGGAGGAGAGACCCAGTACTTC. Translation: CASSIRVGGETQYF. Looking up the rest from reference TRBV19 and TRBJ2-5 gives the full variable domain: DGGITQSPKYLFRKEGQNVTLSCEQNLNHDAMYWYRQDPGQGLRLIYYSQIVNDFQKGDIAEGYSVSREKKESFPLTVTSAQKNPTAFYLCASSIRVGGETQYFGPGTRLLVL.

The chain has TRBV5-4 and TRBJ1-2; D possibly corresponds to TRBD1 (5 bases). The V end was cut by 1 base, the J end by 6 bases, with 13 bases between. The CDR3 length is 14 residues. Germline CDR1 reads SGHNT; CDR2 reads YYREEE (reference sequence). The CDR3 loop is CASSLLGRVNGYTF. The CDR3 DNA reads as TGTGCCAGCAGCTTGTTAGGCAGGGTCAATGGCTACACCTTC.

This clonotype was detected many times. This chain's CDR3 is CASRRASRNTGELFF. The CDR3 nucleotides are TGTGCCAGCCGCAGGGCCAGTCGGAACACCGGGGAGCTGTTTTTT. The chain is built from TRBV2 and TRBJ2-2; D is possibly TRBD1 (5 bases). The germline gives CDR1 SNHLY, CDR2 FYNNEI. Between the trimmed V and J ends, which lost 8 bases and 1 base, there was a span of 14 bases. This CDR3 has 15 residues.

In this sample, this clonotype turned up once. V usage is TRBV29-1 and J usage is TRBJ2-7; 7 positions match TRBD2. Looked up from germline, CDR1 is SQVTM and CDR2 is ANQGSEA. The CDR3 contains 12 residues. Unmatched junction bases numbered 7, after V lost 8 bases and J lost 3 bases. The CDR3 DNA reads TGCAGCTTTGTGGCGGGAGTCTACGAGCAGTACTTC. This sequence encodes CSFVAGVYEQYF.

The rearrangement uses TRBV29-1 and TRBJ1-5; no definite D call. The germline gives CDR1 SQVTM, CDR2 ANQGSEA. The CDR3 runs 12 residues. Trimming took 5 bases from V and 11 from J, leaving 16 bases between them. The CDR3 DNA reads TGCAGCGTTTTACACGCCCAAGAGACCCAGCATTTT. It yields the protein CSVLHAQETQHF.

This clonotype was counted only a few times. This chain uses TRBV28 with TRBJ1-1, with TRBD1 matching 8 bases. The junction had 5 bases not matched to a gene; V was cut back by 5 bases and J by 0 bases. Germline lookup yields CDR1 MDHEN and CDR2 SYDVKM. This CDR3 spans 15 amino acids. CDR3 sequence reads: CASSTWTGMNTEAFF. The CDR3 DNA follows: TGTGCCAGCAGTACCTGGACAGGGATGAACACTGAAGCTTTCTTT.

V usage is TRBV5-6 and J usage is TRBJ2-7, with D perhaps given as TRBD1 or TRBD2 (5 bases each). The V gene's germline CDR1 is SGHDT and CDR2 YYEEEE. V shed 6 bases and J shed 5 bases, with 18 bases lying between them. The CDR3 spans 14 residues. CDR3 nucleotide sequence: TGTGCCAGCAAGAACGAGGGGACCACCCACGAGCAGTACTTC. It specifies CASKNEGTTHEQYF. Full variable domain (outside the CDR3, taken from reference TRBV5-6 and TRBJ2-7): DAGVTQSPTHLIKTRGQQVTLRCSPKSGHDTVSWYQQALGQGPQFIFQYYEEEERQRGNFPDRFSGHQFPNYSSELNVNALLLGDSALYLCASKNEGTTHEQYFGPGTRLTVT.

This clonotype appeared many times. The rearrangement joins TRBV7-9 to TRBJ2-7; tentative D call: TRBD2 (6 bases). Germline CDR1 and CDR2: SEHNR and FQNEAQ (reference sequence). V was shortened by 7 bases and J by 6 bases, with 19 bases between the two germline ends. The CDR3 is made up of 14 amino acids. CDR3 nucleotides: TGTGCCAGCACCTGGGTCGCCCGGGGAGGCGAGCAGTACTTC. This encodes CASTWVARGGEQYF.

A few counts support this clonotype. V and J are TRBV15 and TRBJ2-7, with D maybe TRBD1 (6 bases). The CDR3 runs to 12 residues. CDR1 LNHNV and CDR2 YYDKDF come from the germline V gene (reference sequence). The CDR3 sequence: CATNQGKDEQYF. As DNA, the CDR3 is TGTGCTACGAACCAGGGGAAGGACGAGCAGTACTTC. Supplemented by reference TRBV15 and TRBJ2-7, the full variable domain reads DAMVIQNPRYQVTQFGKPVTLSCSQTLNHNVMYWYQQKSSQAPKLLFHYYDKDFNNEADTPDNFQSRRPNTSFCFLDIRSPGLGDTAMYLCATNQGKDEQYFGPGTRLTVT.

Many counts were recorded for this clonotype. The rearrangement joins TRBV24-1 to TRBJ2-5; D is unresolved. Deletions cut 0 bases from V and 5 bases from J, with 3 bases between. In germline, CDR1 is KGHDR, CDR2 SFDVKD. The CDR3 is 12 amino acids. CDR3 protein: CATSDLTETQYF. The CDR3 DNA follows: TGTGCCACCAGTGATTTGACTGAGACCCAGTACTTC.

This chain joins TRBV29-1 and TRBJ1-5, with TRBD1 matching over 8 bases. Germline V gene lookup returns CDR1 SQVTM and CDR2 ANQGSEA. The length of the CDR3 is 16 residues. Trimming at V came to 7 bases and at J to 3 bases, leaving 14 bases not matched to a gene. The CDR3 sequence is CSASQDGTGVNQPQHF. The CDR3 DNA reads as TGCAGCGCTAGCCAAGATGGGACAGGCGTCAATCAGCCCCAGCATTTT.

This clonotype was seen repeatedly, ten times or more. This chain uses TRBV20-1 with TRBJ1-1, with D unclear. The CDR3 is 11 amino acids. Germline assignment: CDR1 DFQATT and CDR2 SNEGSKA (reference sequence). Trimming took off 2 bases at V and 3 bases at J, with 4 bases between the two ends. The DNA of the CDR3 is TGCAGTGCTAGATTAGACACTGAAGCTTTCTTT. It translates to CSARLDTEAFF.

This clonotype came up many times. CDR3 sequence reads: CASSPPGVSYEQYF. The CDR3 DNA sequence: TGTGCCAGCAGCCCCCCAGGGGTTTCCTACGAGCAGTACTTC. The V and J genes are TRBV7-9 and TRBJ2-7; D is perhaps TRBD1 (6 bases). Germline V gives CDR1 SEHNR, CDR2 FQNEAQ (reference sequence). V was clipped by 5 bases and J by 1 base, with 12 bases between them. The CDR3 runs 14 residues.

This clonotype has ten or more counts. The chain carries TRBV9 and TRBJ2-1; 10 bases line up with TRBD2. The CDR3 runs 18 residues. Germline V CDR1 and CDR2: SGDLS, YYNGEE. V trimming: 0 bases; J trimming: 7 bases; junction bases outside the gene matches: 13. In DNA, the CDR3 is TGTGCCAGCAGCGTAGGGGGGCTAGCGGGAGTAATGGAAAATGAGCAGTTCTTC. This translates into CASSVGGLAGVMENEQFF. The complete variable domain, with remaining parts taken from reference TRBV9 and TRBJ2-1, reads DSGVTQTPKHLITATGQRVTLRCSPRSGDLSVYWYQQSLDQGLQFLIQYYNGEERAKGNILERFSAQQFPDLHSELNLSSLELGDSALYFCASSVGGLAGVMENEQFFGPGTRLTVL.

The chain joins TRBV29-1 to TRBJ1-2; unclear D gene. With 5 bases removed from V and 4 bases from J, the gap between germline ends came to 17 bases. The CDR3 length is 14 residues. Germline values: CDR1 SQVTM, CDR2 ANQGSEA. CDR3 in amino acids: CSVSGGGSGYGYTF. The CDR3 nucleotides read TGCAGCGTTAGTGGTGGCGGGAGTGGCTATGGCTACACCTTC.

This clonotype was seen a single time. This chain joins TRBV29-1 and TRBJ2-7; TRBD1 matches 9 bases. From germline, CDR1 is SQVTM and CDR2 ANQGSEA. The CDR3 has 12 residues. DNA for the CDR3: TGCAGTTCCCGGGACAGGGTGTATGAGCAGTACTTC. Encoded protein: CSSRDRVYEQYF.

This chain uses TRBV10-3 with TRBJ2-1; 10 nucleotides match TRBD2. With 10 bases clipped from V and 7 bases from J, the junction kept 16 bases outside the gene matches. Germline-derived CDR1 and CDR2 are ENHRY and SYGVKD. This CDR3 region has 16 residues. CDR3 region: CATKHQREGPRNEQFF. The CDR3 bases are TGTGCCACCAAACACCAGCGGGAGGGCCCTCGGAATGAGCAGTTCTTC.

V gene TRBV20-1 combines with J gene TRBJ1-1; D perhaps matches TRBD1 (5 bases). CDR1 is DFQATT, CDR2 SNEGSKA, per germline (reference sequence). The CDR3 spans 12 residues. The V and J ends lost 4 bases and 1 base respectively, with 7 bases between them. Written as DNA, the CDR3 is TGCAGTGCTAAGGGGAGGAACACTGAAGCTTTCTTT. Encoded protein: CSAKGRNTEAFF.